These 20 T cell receptor beta chains share one sample of origin, sequenced in a study of monozygotic twins with inflammatory bowel disease. TCRdb reprocessed the 5' RACE reads; each CDR3 protein has one entry and no DNA is given. The sample totals a few hundred thousand distinct CDR3 sequences; its top ten clones hold 1.5% to 2%. Sequenced: blood. The source of these receptors is a human donor with ulcerative colitis or Crohn's disease, or a healthy co-twin of an affected twin (not recorded which).

The chain couples TRBV3-1 to TRBJ1-2; TCRdb gives TRBD1 as the D gene, but with no DNA this cannot be confirmed. The CDR3 totals 16 residues. From germline, CDR1 is LGHDT and CDR2 YNNKEL (reference sequence). CDR3 residues: CASSPLPGTGGDGYTF.

The chain has TRBV10-3 and TRBJ2-5; the TCRdb call, TRBD1, lacks DNA for checking. This CDR3 is 14 amino acids long. The germline V gene has CDR1 ENHRY and CDR2 SYGVKD. CDR3 residues: CAISDPGFPETQYF.

The gene calls are TRBV4-1 and TRBJ2-7. Per germline, CDR1 MGHRA and CDR2 YSYEKL. The CDR3 is 13 residues long. Here the CDR3 reads CASSQGARYEQYF.

This CDR3 is CASSYSRRDTQYF. The V gene is TRBV6-5, the J gene TRBJ2-3. The CDR3 length is 13 residues. Germline-derived CDR1 and CDR2 are MNHEY and SVGAGI.

V and J are TRBV20-1 and TRBJ1-4; TCRdb calls TRBD1, which cannot be checked without DNA. The germline gives CDR1 DFQATT, CDR2 SNEGSKA (reference sequence). The CDR3 totals 15 residues. The CDR3: CSASTPGQGGEKLFF.

V usage is TRBV6-1 and J usage is TRBJ2-1; without DNA, the TCRdb call of TRBD1 cannot be checked. The germline gives CDR1 MNHNS, CDR2 SASEGT. The length of the CDR3 is 15 residues. CDR3 sequence: CASNPGRSSYNEQFF.

This chain's CDR3 is CASSLERIYGSLNEKLFF. The V and J genes are TRBV5-6 and TRBJ1-4. The CDR3 consists of 18 residues. Per the germline V gene, CDR1 is SGHDT and CDR2 is YYEEEE.

The chain employs TRBV11-2 and TRBJ1-2; TCRdb's D gene call, TRBD1, goes unchecked for lack of DNA. In germline, CDR1 is SGHAT, CDR2 FQNNGV. The CDR3 contains 15 residues. CDR3 region: CASSGTGGFNYGYTF.

V usage is TRBV9 and J usage is TRBJ2-3; no DNA is available, so the TRBD2 call from TCRdb remains unchecked. Germline V gives CDR1 SGDLS, CDR2 YYNGEE. This CDR3 is built from 15 residues. CDR3 in amino acids: CASSVDRGPTDTQYF. Combining the CDR3 with reference TRBV9 and TRBJ2-3 gives the whole variable domain DSGVTQTPKHLITATGQRVTLRCSPRSGDLSVYWYQQSLDQGLQFLIQYYNGEERAKGNILERFSAQQFPDLHSELNLSSLELGDSALYFCASSVDRGPTDTQYFGPGTRLTVL.

V and J are TRBV5-1 and TRBJ2-2. CDR3 length equals 14 residues. The germline gives CDR1 SGHRS, CDR2 YFSETQ. CDR3 residues: CASSLARSSGELFF.

The rearrangement joins TRBV5-1 to TRBJ2-5; checking the TCRdb D call of TRBD1 is not possible without DNA. The CDR3 covers 14 residues. Germline V gene sequence: CDR1 SGHRS, CDR2 YFSETQ. CDR3 region: CASSTGSGSETQYF.

The J gene is TRBJ1-1, the V gene TRBV5-1. Germline CDR1 reads SGHRS; CDR2 reads YFSETQ. The CDR3 has 13 residues. The CDR3 loop reads CASSLSENTEAFF.

The rearrangement joins TRBV25-1 to TRBJ2-1; with no DNA, the TCRdb D assignment of TRBD1 cannot be verified. CDR3 size: 16 residues. Germline loops: CDR1 MGHDK, CDR2 SYGVNS. The CDR3 sequence: CASSAETGGARNEQFF.

The rearrangement links TRBV3-1 to TRBJ1-3; TCRdb selects TRBD1, and the lack of DNA leaves this call unchecked. The germline gives CDR1 LGHDT, CDR2 YNNKEL (reference sequence). CDR3 length: 17 amino acids. This CDR3 reads CASSQAVFGVSGNTIYF.

The chain combines TRBV5-1 with TRBJ2-1; without DNA, the TCRdb call of TRBD2 cannot be checked. Germline CDR1 SGHRS, CDR2 YFSETQ. This CDR3 contains 18 residues. Here the CDR3 reads CASSSPHGGLASMNEQFF.

The rearrangement joins TRBV4-1 to TRBJ2-7; TCRdb's assignment of TRBD1 cannot be checked, as there is no DNA. This CDR3 is built from 11 residues. Germline-derived CDR1 and CDR2 are MGHRA and YSYEKL. The CDR3 spells CASSQAGEKYF.

The rearrangement links TRBV28 to TRBJ1-5; TCRdb's assignment of TRBD1 cannot be checked, as there is no DNA. The CDR3 has 16 residues. Germline V gene lookup returns CDR1 MDHEN and CDR2 SYDVKM. The CDR3 here is CASSLMVPRGRQPQHF.

CDR3 residues: CSARGLNNEQFF. The chain joins TRBV20-1 to TRBJ2-1; TCRdb gives TRBD2 as the D gene, but with no DNA this cannot be confirmed. CDR3 length: 12 amino acids. CDR1 DFQATT and CDR2 SNEGSKA come from the germline V gene (reference sequence).

The chain is built from TRBV10-2 and TRBJ2-1; the TCRdb D gene call, TRBD1, has no DNA to confirm it. Germline V gene data show CDR1 as WSHSY and CDR2 as SAAADI. The CDR3 is 17 amino acids. CDR3 residues: CASTPPRNKAAGSEQFF.

The rearrangement joins TRBV7-9 to TRBJ1-2; TCRdb's D gene call, TRBD1, goes unchecked for lack of DNA. This CDR3 has 17 residues. Per germline, CDR1 SEHNR and CDR2 FQNEAQ (reference sequence). CDR3 loop: CASSPGGQGARASGYTF.